This T cell receptor (beta chain) was sequenced during a study of cytomegalovirus exposure and HLA in healthy donors. V was pared by 5 bases and J by 5 bases, with 9 bases between. Per the germline V gene, CDR1 is MNHNS and CDR2 is SASEGT. The CDR3 consists of 12 residues. Study results and limitations: Despite most TCR sequences being rare, some public TCRs occurred in many donors. Listed as cytomegalovirus-associated were over 150 TCR beta chains.

Method: immunoSEQ multiplex PCR; TCRdb's copy keeps in-frame clones and lacks some. The sample holds about 190,000 clones, 84% seen once. On this clone: Antigen specificity is unknown.

Separate from the roughly 710-subject first cohort, the roughly 120-subject validation cohort was the one that the donors belonged to. The specimen was PBMCs. The source is a man younger than 30 in good health and CMV-seropositive. The J gene is TRBJ1-2, the V gene TRBV6-1; maybe TRBD1 (5 bases). The DNA of the CDR3 is TGTGCCAGCAGTCCGACAGTTTATGGCTACACCTTC. The encoded protein is CASSPTVYGYTF.